Listed below are T cell receptor beta chains from one sample, sequenced in a study of cytomegalovirus exposure and HLA in healthy donors. Clones were read by immunoSEQ multiplex PCR, and TCRdb kept only the in-frame ones, dropping some. The sample carries some 69,000 clones, approximately 97% recorded once. Sequenced material: PBMCs. The origin of the receptors is a man aged 18 to 30 in good health and CMV-seronegative. CDR3s include the opening cysteine and the closing phenylalanine or tryptophan. Fields, in order: J gene, V gene, CDR3 length, clone size, D gene, CDR3 protein, CDR3 DNA. A D gene is named only where the DNA matches it firmly. Clone size is stated in some rows and not others, as once, few, many or a class when expanded.

TRBJ1-5	TRBV19	13	-	-	CASSREINQPQHF	TGTGCCAGTAGTAGGGAGATCAATCAGCCCCAGCATTTT
TRBJ2-5	TRBV7-3	17	-	-	CASSLVSGQGNQETQYF	TGTGCCAGCAGCTTAGTTTCCGGGCAGGGGAACCAAGAGACCCAGTACTTC
TRBJ1-4	TRBV28	17	-	-	CASSLWNYRVGDEKLFF	TGTGCCAGCAGTTTATGGAATTACAGGGTTGGGGATGAAAAACTGTTTTTT
TRBJ2-7	TRBV19	10	once	-	CARQGYEQYF	TGTGCCAGACAGGGCTACGAGCAGTACTTC
TRBJ1-1	TRBV28	13	-	-	CASSLGQNTEAFF	TGTGCCAGCAGTTTAGGGCAGAACACTGAAGCTTTCTTT
TRBJ2-3	TRBV5-1	16	-	-	CASSASVSGSADTQYF	TGCGCCAGCAGCGCCTCCGTTAGCGGTTCGGCAGATACGCAGTATTTT
TRBJ1-2	TRBV18	12	-	-	CASSTEGDGYTF	TGTGCCAGCTCAACCGAGGGGGATGGCTACACCTTC
TRBJ1-4	TRBV27	14	-	TRBD1	CASSRTGRNEKLFF	TGTGCCAGCAGTCGGACAGGGCGAAATGAAAAACTGTTTTTT
TRBJ2-5	TRBV28	15	-	-	CASSVVGRGRETQYF	TGTGCCAGCAGTGTCGTGGGCAGGGGTCGGGAGACCCAGTACTTC
TRBJ1-1	TRBV4-1	19	-	-	CASSQDPYHIEGVHTEAFF	TGCGCCAGCAGCCAAGATCCATACCACATCGAGGGGGTCCACACTGAAGCTTTCTTT
TRBJ2-7	TRBV13	14	few	-	CASSPGVGLYEQYF	TGTGCCAGCAGCCCAGGGGTTGGGTTGTACGAGCAGTACTTC
TRBJ1-2	TRBV19	13	-	-	CASSTIPRGGYTF	TGTGCCAGTAGTACCATTCCAAGGGGAGGCTACACCTTC
TRBJ1-4	TRBV19	14	-	TRBD1	CASSPGTGVGKLFF	TGTGCCAGTAGTCCCGGGACAGGGGTAGGAAAACTGTTTTTT
TRBJ2-7	TRBV13	14	once	-	CASSLGVQGTEQYF	TGTGCCAGCAGCTTAGGGGTCCAGGGAACCGAGCAGTACTTC
TRBJ2-1	TRBV11-2	14	-	-	CASSQVGGWGEQFF	TGTGCCAGCAGCCAGGTTGGAGGGTGGGGTGAGCAGTTCTTC
TRBJ2-3	TRBV18	17	-	TRBD1	CASSPPPGQGFSDTQYF	TGTGCCAGCTCACCACCTCCGGGACAGGGTTTTTCAGATACGCAGTATTTT
TRBJ1-1	TRBV1	11	-	-	CTSSCRGGAFF	TGCACCAGCAGCTGCCGTGGAGGCGCTTTCTTT
TRBJ2-4	TRBV29-1	13	-	-	CSVPGGGKNIQYF	TGCAGCGTCCCCGGGGGAGGCAAAAACATTCAGTACTTC
TRBJ1-5	TRBV6-5	14	-	TRBD1	CASSQQQGNQPQHF	TGTGCCAGCAGTCAACAACAGGGGAATCAGCCCCAGCATTTT
TRBJ1-2	TRBV28	14	-	-	CASSLIAGDYGYTF	TGTGCCAGCAGTTTAATCGCAGGGGACTATGGCTACACCTTC
TRBJ1-4	TRBV20-1	11	once	-	CSAEGSEGLFF	TGCAGTGCGGAAGGATCCGAGGGACTGTTTTTT
TRBJ1-1	TRBV27	14	-	-	CASSLGSGFTEAFF	TGTGCCAGCAGTTTAGGTTCAGGGTTCACTGAAGCTTTCTTT
TRBJ1-4	TRBV7-9	13	few	TRBD1	CASRRTGDEKLFF	TGTGCCAGCAGGAGGACAGGGGATGAAAAACTGTTTTTT
TRBJ2-1	TRBV5-1	16	-	TRBD2	CASSYPTSGGYNEQFF	TGCGCCAGCAGCTATCCTACTAGCGGAGGGTACAATGAGCAGTTCTTC
TRBJ1-1	TRBV27	14	-	-	CASSPDKENTEAFF	TGTGCCAGCAGCCCCGACAAGGAGAACACTGAAGCTTTCTTT
TRBJ2-7	TRBV11-3	13	-	-	CASSLQWSHEQYF	TGTGCCAGCAGCTTACAGTGGTCCCACGAGCAGTACTTC
TRBJ1-1	TRBV7-2	15	-	TRBD1	CASSLAAGGWTEAFF	TGTGCCAGCAGCTTAGCTGCAGGGGGCTGGACTGAAGCTTTCTTT
TRBJ2-2	TRBV27	14	-	TRBD1	CASSWTGITGELFF	TGTGCCAGCAGCTGGACAGGCATCACCGGGGAGCTGTTTTTT
TRBJ1-2	TRBV9	15	-	TRBD1	CASSASGTGAEGYTF	TGTGCCAGCAGCGCAAGTGGCACAGGGGCAGAAGGCTACACCTTC
TRBJ1-5	TRBV7-8	14	-	TRBD1	CASSLTGGNQPQHF	TGTGCCAGCAGCTTGACAGGGGGCAATCAGCCCCAGCATTTT
TRBJ1-1	TRBV13	14	-	-	CASSLGGGDTEAFF	TGTGCCAGCAGCTTAGGTGGGGGGGACACTGAAGCTTTCTTT
TRBJ2-3	TRBV7-9	18	once	TRBD2	CASSETKGQGGRSDTQYF	TGTGCCAGCAGCGAAACTAAAGGACAAGGCGGGAGATCGGATACGCAGTATTTT
TRBJ2-3	TRBV29-1	10	-	TRBD1	CSGTGDAQYF	TGCAGCGGAACAGGGGATGCGCAGTATTTT
TRBJ1-2	TRBV29-1	15	-	-	CSVEDRQGINYGYTF	TGCAGCGTTGAAGATCGGCAGGGGATTAACTATGGCTACACCTTC
TRBJ2-1	TRBV30	16	-	TRBD2	CAWSVAGVSSYNEQFF	TGTGCCTGGAGTGTTGCGGGGGTCAGCTCCTACAATGAGCAGTTCTTC
TRBJ1-5	TRBV4-1	16	-	TRBD1	CASSQNTGGSNQPQHF	TGCGCCAGCAGCCAGAATACAGGGGGGAGCAATCAGCCCCAGCATTTT
TRBJ1-4	TRBV7-2	14	-	TRBD1	CASSFQGANEKLFF	TGTGCCAGCAGCTTTCAGGGGGCTAATGAAAAACTGTTTTTT
TRBJ2-7	TRBV7-6	17	-	TRBD2	CTSSPGLAGDLAYEQYF	TGTACCAGCAGCCCAGGACTAGCGGGAGACCTCGCCTACGAGCAGTACTTC
TRBJ1-5	TRBV6-4	15	-	-	CASSDPRQVRGPQHF	TGTGCCAGCAGTGACCCCCGGCAGGTTCGGGGGCCCCAGCATTTT
TRBJ1-2	TRBV5-4	15	-	TRBD1	CASSFPGTGNYGYTF	TGTGCCAGCAGCTTCCCCGGGACAGGGAACTATGGCTACACCTTC
TRBJ2-5	TRBV6-1	15	-	-	CASSIDRLYQETQYF	TGTGCCAGCAGTATTGACAGACTGTACCAAGAGACCCAGTACTTC
TRBJ2-7	TRBV10-1	13	-	TRBD2	CASSPGLADEQYF	TGCGCCAGCAGCCCGGGACTAGCGGATGAGCAGTACTTC
TRBJ1-2	TRBV5-6	15	-	TRBD1	CASSARDRETYGYTF	TGTGCCAGCAGCGCCCGGGACAGGGAGACCTATGGCTACACCTTC
TRBJ2-2	TRBV19	15	-	TRBD1	CASSIEGAGTGELFF	TGTGCCAGTAGTATTGAGGGGGCAGGGACCGGGGAGCTGTTTTTT
TRBJ2-5	TRBV6-5	16	-	TRBD1	CASSYSRRDREETQYF	TGTGCCAGCAGTTACTCGCGCCGGGACAGGGAAGAGACCCAGTACTTC
TRBJ1-2	TRBV4-2	15	once	TRBD1	CASSLGQGEVDGYTF	TGTGCCAGCAGCCTCGGACAGGGGGAGGTCGATGGCTACACCTTC
TRBJ1-1	TRBV7-9	13	-	-	CASSLEGLIEAFF	TGTGCCAGCAGCTTAGAGGGGCTGATTGAAGCTTTCTTT
TRBJ1-5	TRBV6-6	14	-	TRBD1	CASSPQGDNQPQHF	TGTGCCAGCAGTCCACAGGGGGACAATCAGCCCCAGCATTTT